This record concerns one T cell receptor beta chain sequence. Antigen: not known. A read error may explain this, as a much larger clone is one base away. Losses at the gene ends were 5 bases for V and 7 bases for J; bases not matched to a gene: 17. The CDR3 has 16 residues. The germline CDR1 and CDR2 sequences are MDHEN and SYDVKM. The data belong to a study of T cells in Graves' hyperthyroidism and ophthalmopathy. TCR beta CDR3 region amplification was performed from RNA transcripts. First-round RT-PCR of the TCR CDR3 relied on the HTBI primer set. In TCRdb, the multiplex PCR reads were re-called with MiXCR into one record per CDR3 protein. The repertoire holds some 180,000 distinct CDR3 sequences, with 17% as singletons. Whole-study findings and limits: Ophthalmopathy and stable hyperthyroidism were separated by a 13 V-J model.

Exclusion of a patient resulted from uncontrolled infection, other autoimmune disease, pregnancy or lactation. PBMCs were obtained from under 13 ml fresh peripheral blood. The chain joins TRBV28 to TRBJ2-7; TRBD2 matches at 7 bases. This TCR was sampled from a woman between 45 and 60 years old with Graves' hyperthyroidism. The specimen was blood. The CDR3 DNA sequence: TGTGCCAGCAGTCCCCCCGGTTGGGAGGGCCATCTGGAGCAGTACTTC. This gives the protein CASSPPGWEGHLEQYF.